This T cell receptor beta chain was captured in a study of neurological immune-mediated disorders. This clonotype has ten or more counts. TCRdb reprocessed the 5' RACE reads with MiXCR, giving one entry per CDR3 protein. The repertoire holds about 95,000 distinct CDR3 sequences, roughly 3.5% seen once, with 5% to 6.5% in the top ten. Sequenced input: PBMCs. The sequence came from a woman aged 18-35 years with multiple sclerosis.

CDR3 loop: CASSDRGSGNTEAFF. DNA for the CDR3: TGTGCATCATCGGACAGGGGATCGGGGAACACTGAAGCTTTCTTT. The chain is built from TRBV10-3 and TRBJ1-1, with 9 bases aligning to TRBD1. The CDR3 runs to 15 residues. In germline, CDR1 is ENHRY, CDR2 SYGVKD.